These T cell receptor beta chains were read from a single sample in a study of blood T cell repertoires in COVID-19. Libraries were prepared by immunoSEQ multiplex PCR; TCRdb keeps only in-frame clonotypes and omits some of them. The sample has some 250,000 clones, approximately 86% seen once. The source material was peripheral blood. These receptors all stem from an older woman with COVID-19, enrolled during active disease. Each CDR3 is given with its conserved first and last residue. D genes are given only for firm matches. Size values are once, few and many counts, or a class for expanded clones, and some rows have none.

16 | few | TRBJ2-1 | TRBV4-2 | TRBD2 | TGTGCCAGCAGCCAAATATCTAGCGGGAGTGCAAATGAGCAGTTCTTC | CASSQISSGSANEQFF
13 | . | TRBJ2-1 | TRBV2 | . | TGTGCCAGCAGTTTCTCTAGCGTCGCTGAGCAGTTCTTC | CASSFSSVAEQFF
16 | . | TRBJ1-1 | TRBV18 | TRBD1 | TGTGCCAGCTCACCGGGACAGGGGGCGATGAACACTGAAGCTTTCTTT | CASSPGQGAMNTEAFF
14 | . | TRBJ2-7 | TRBV5-1 | TRBD2 | TGCGCCAGCAGCTGGACTAGCTCGATTACCGAGCAGTACTTC | CASSWTSSITEQYF
15 | . | TRBJ2-3 | TRBV7-9 | TRBD1 | TGTGCCAGCAGCCCCAGACAGGGGAGCACAGATACGCAGTATTTT | CASSPRQGSTDTQYF
16 | . | TRBJ2-5 | TRBV7-3 | TRBD2 | TGTGCCAGCAGCTTAGGGGTAGCGGGAGAGTCTGAGACCCAGTACTTC | CASSLGVAGESETQYF
17 | . | TRBJ2-1 | TRBV9 | . | TGTGCCAGCAGCGTAGCCCCCTCGGGGTTCACCTACAATGAGCAGTTCTTC | CASSVAPSGFTYNEQFF
17 | . | TRBJ2-7 | TRBV19 | TRBD2 | TGTGCCAGTAGTCGCCTAGCGGGCAGCAAGAACTCCTACGAGCAGTACTTC | CASSRLAGSKNSYEQYF
14 | . | TRBJ1-6 | TRBV5-1 | . | TGCGCCAGCAGCCCGGAGGGTATCCGTTCACCCCTCCACTTT | CASSPEGIRSPLHF
14 | few | TRBJ1-5 | TRBV10-3 | . | TGTGCCATCAGTGAAGGGGGGGAGAGTCAGCCCCAGCATTTT | CAISEGGESQPQHF
14 | . | TRBJ2-7 | TRBV6-1 | . | TGTGCCAGCAGTGCAGCCCCAGGGCCCTACGAGCAGTACTTC | CASSAAPGPYEQYF
17 | . | TRBJ2-1 | TRBV18 | . | TGTGCCAGCTCACCGGGAGTAGCCAGCATCCAAGGTGGTGAGCAGTTCTTC | CASSPGVASIQGGEQFF
15 | . | TRBJ2-2 | TRBV5-1 | TRBD1 | TGCGCCAGCAGTCAACAGGGGTCGGGCACCGGGGAGCTGTTTTTT | CASSQQGSGTGELFF
13 | . | TRBJ1-2 | TRBV28 | . | TGTGCCAGCAGCCTACAGGGTCTCTATGGCTACACCTTC | CASSLQGLYGYTF
12 | . | TRBJ2-5 | TRBV6-2/TRBV6-3 | . | TGTGCCAGCAGTATCAACAAAGAGACCCAGTACTTC | CASSINKETQYF
15 | . | TRBJ1-1 | TRBV5-4 | TRBD1 | TGTGCCAGCAGCTCGTCAGGGGGAGCCGACACTGAAGCTTTCTTT | CASSSSGGADTEAFF
16 | . | TRBJ2-3 | TRBV5-4 | . | TGTGCCAGCAGCCCGCGGGACCTCCGCGGTGGAGATACGCAGTATTTT | CASSPRDLRGGDTQYF
13 | . | TRBJ2-3 | TRBV5-4 | . | TGTGCCAGCAGCGAAACAGGGCTAGATACGCAGTATTTT | CASSETGLDTQYF
16 | once | TRBJ2-3 | TRBV2 | TRBD2 | TGTGCCAGCAGCGTCGGGACTAGCGGAAGCACAGATACGCAGTATTTT | CASSVGTSGSTDTQYF
16 | . | TRBJ2-4 | TRBV3-1/TRBV3-2 | . | TGTGCCAGCAGCCTACGAGGTGGTCCCGGCAAAAACATTCAGTACTTC | CASSLRGGPGKNIQYF
13 | . | TRBJ2-7 | TRBV28 | TRBD1 | TGTGCCAGCAGTGCAGGGGGATCCTACGAGCAGTACTTC | CASSAGGSYEQYF
14 | . | TRBJ2-5 | TRBV4-2 | . | TGTGCCAGCAGCCTGAGTACTAGCCGTAGGACCCAGTACTTC | CASSLSTSRRTQYF
12 | . | TRBJ2-5 | TRBV6-2/TRBV6-3 | . | TGTGCCAGCAGTAGAAGCGGGGAGACCCAGTACTTC | CASSRSGETQYF
16 | . | TRBJ1-1 | TRBV7-9 | TRBD1 | TGTGCCAGCAGCGCCCCTCCGGGACAGGGAGATATTGAAGCTTTCTTT | CASSAPPGQGDIEAFF
13 | . | TRBJ1-1 | TRBV7-9 | . | TGTGCCAGCAGCGCTACAGGGAACACTGAAGCTTTCTTT | CASSATGNTEAFF
21 | . | TRBJ2-2 | TRBV5-1 | TRBD2 | TGCGCCAGCAGCTTGGCTCGAAGGACTAGCGGGAGGGCCGGGACTCCCGGGGAGCTGTTTTTT | CASSLARRTSGRAGTPGELFF
18 | once | TRBJ2-3 | TRBV29-1 | TRBD2 | TGCAGCGTTGAAGGAATGGGACTAGCGGGATACCGCGGCCATACGCAGTATTTT | CSVEGMGLAGYRGHTQYF
16 | . | TRBJ2-1 | TRBV5-1 | . | TGCGCCAGCAGCCCGATGTACAGGGAAATCTACAATGAGCAGTTCTTC | CASSPMYREIYNEQFF
15 | once | TRBJ1-2 | TRBV5-6 | . | TGTGCCAGCCACCGGCTCGGGAGTAAAGACTATGGCTACACCTTC | CASHRLGSKDYGYTF
13 | . | TRBJ1-5 | TRBV27 | . | TGTGCCAGCAGTTTACGGGGGAACCAGCCCCAGCATTTT | CASSLRGNQPQHF
15 | . | TRBJ2-3 | TRBV5-1 | . | TGCGCCAGCAGCCCCCTAGGGGTGGGCACAGATACGCAGTATTTT | CASSPLGVGTDTQYF
13 | . | TRBJ1-1 | TRBV30 | TRBD1 | TGTGCCGCCCGGACAGGGCCGGGCACTGAAGCTTTCTTT | CAARTGPGTEAFF
13 | few | TRBJ2-7 | TRBV6-2/TRBV6-3 | . | TGTGCCAGCAGTTACCGGGACACCTACGAGCAGTACTTC | CASSYRDTYEQYF
16 | . | TRBJ2-3 | TRBV28 | . | TGTGCCAGCAGCCACGAAAAGGGGTACAGCACAGATACGCAGTATTTT | CASSHEKGYSTDTQYF
19 | . | TRBJ2-1 | TRBV28 | . | TGTGCCAGCAGGCCCGGGACAGGGTCACTAGCGGGACGAAACAATGAGCAGTTCTTC | CASRPGTGSLAGRNNEQFF
13 | . | TRBJ1-4 | TRBV29-1 | TRBD1 | TGCAGCGTGCTAAGACAGGGTGGTGAAAAACTGTTTTTT | CSVLRQGGEKLFF
15 | . | TRBJ2-7 | TRBV19 | . | TGTGCCAGTAGTATGGCTCCAAGACAGGACTACGAGCAGTACTTC | CASSMAPRQDYEQYF
15 | . | TRBJ1-4 | TRBV5-4 | TRBD1 | TGTGCCAGCAGCCGAACAGGGGAAGAAGGAGAAAAACTGTTTTTT | CASSRTGEEGEKLFF
15 | . | TRBJ2-2 | TRBV27 | TRBD2 | TGTGCCAGCAGGGCGCTAGCGGGAGGGACCGGGGAGCTGTTTTTT | CASRALAGGTGELFF
11 | . | TRBJ2-5 | TRBV7-9 | . | TGTGCCAGCAGGACTAATGGGGCCCAGTACTTC | CASRTNGAQYF
15 | . | TRBJ2-1 | TRBV7-2 | . | TGTGCCAGCAGCTTAAGGGCCCTTAGAAGGGGTGAGCAGTTCTTC | CASSLRALRRGEQFF
12 | . | TRBJ1-6 | TRBV29-1 | . | TGCAGCGTCCGACACCTGAATTCACCCCTCCACTTT | CSVRHLNSPLHF
14 | once | TRBJ2-3 | TRBV6-4 | . | TGTGCCAGCAGCCTCAATGGCGGGACAGATACGCAGTATTTT | CASSLNGGTDTQYF
13 | . | TRBJ2-7 | TRBV11-3 | . | TGTGCCAGCAGCTTTACAAACGCTGACGAGCAGTACTTC | CASSFTNADEQYF
13 | . | TRBJ1-2 | TRBV30 | . | TGTGCCTGGAGTGTAAAATCAGGGTATGGCTACACCTTC | CAWSVKSGYGYTF
13 | . | TRBJ2-7 | TRBV7-2 | TRBD1 | TGTGCCAGCAGCAGGGGGCTTACCTACGAGCAGTACTTC | CASSRGLTYEQYF
18 | . | TRBJ2-1 | TRBV11-3 | . | TGTGCCAGCAGCTTAGATCGAGGCGGAGTAGGGGCCTACAATGAGCAGTTCTTC | CASSLDRGGVGAYNEQFF
14 | . | TRBJ1-4 | TRBV19 | . | TGTGCCAGTAGAAAACAGGGTGTTGGTGAAAAACTGTTTTTT | CASRKQGVGEKLFF
14 | once | TRBJ2-3 | TRBV19 | TRBD2 | TGTGCCAGTAGGCCTAGCGGCTCCACAGATACGCAGTATTTT | CASRPSGSTDTQYF